This entry concerns a single T cell receptor beta chain. The sample holds many counts of this clonotype. The antigen it binds to is not known. No base-level quality is on record; no much larger clone is a single base apart. These data originate in a study of blood T cells in healthy people across ages (dated by TCRdb to 2013 to 2016). With regard to the full study: In model experiments, template switching captured about one uniquely barcoded TCR beta cDNA molecule for every two T cells. Using deep sequencing normalized with unique cDNA molecular identifiers, the study measured how TCR beta repertoire diversity changes with age. The donors were divided into four age groups: young (average roughly 15 years), middle-aged (about 40), aged (approximately 62) and long-lived (more than 75). To avoid experimental bias, donors of different ages were distributed randomly across sequencing lanes. The study analyzed two additional independent replicas of 1 million unique cDNA reads from the same blood draw for two donors, one aged 18 to 29 and one aged 80 or older.

Libraries were prepared through 5' RACE. Instrument used: Illumina HiSeq 2500. A second PCR of roughly 7 to 11 cycles was performed with a sample-barcoded 5' primer and a J-beta primer mix. A unique molecular identifier was introduced onto each TCR beta cDNA molecule by a template-switch 5' adaptor carrying 12 random nucleotides. Each sample yielded at least 2.5 million CDR3-containing paired-end reads. First-strand cDNA was synthesized from all RNA with the Mint cDNA synthesis kit, primed by a TRBC-specific oligonucleotide. Following uracil-DNA glycosylase treatment, a first 18-cycle PCR with universal primers M1SS and BC2_uni_R was performed on all cDNA. The original methods were these. For normalization, 1 million high-quality reads were randomly selected from each sample, with every read carrying a distinct molecular identifier. Reads with shared molecular identifiers were discarded instead of being binned into consensus sequences. MiTCR, run with a Q25 quality threshold and the strictest error-elimination algorithm, handled CDR3 identification, clonotype clustering and error correction. A nonparametric unseen species model with Euler transformation was used to estimate a lower bound on total TCR beta diversity. The public reads were reprocessed in TCRdb via fastp at Q25 and MiXCR, keeping in-frame beta chains. Each record represents a unique CDR3 protein, reported with the most common genes and DNA among its rows. TCRdb's processing, not the authors', yielded these V and J calls. Present in this sample are over a million distinct CDR3 sequences, 45% of which were seen just once. The ten biggest clones cover about 20% of the sample.

Systemically healthy Caucasian individuals from Russia, over 30 in total and aged roughly 6 to 100 years, were included as donors. Each donor gave ten milliliters of peripheral blood, drawn into EDTA-treated Vacutainer tubes. PBMCs were isolated by Ficoll-Paque density-gradient centrifugation, with at least 6 million obtained per sample. Trizol reagent was used to extract total RNA from PBMCs, with at least 5.5 micrograms per sample. For every donor, an aliquot of PBMCs went through flow cytometry to measure the percentages of naive CD45RAhigh/CD27high T cells. CDR3 length: 12 amino acids, cysteine to phenylalanine. Left in the record is the CDR3 DNA by itself, 36 bases read in frame from the first base. V loses 6 bases, J loses 5 bases, and the germline ends lie 14 bases apart. CDR1 and CDR2, looked up from the germline V gene (reference sequence), are DFQATT and SNEGSKA. The research as a whole found: Because profiling used bulk unsorted PBMCs, naive and antigen-experienced compartments could not be compared conclusively. There was a strong correlation between observed TCR beta diversity and the percentage of naive T cells measured by flow cytometry. The CMV infection status of donors was not known, potentially confounding age-related changes in expanded clonotypes. The long-lived group showed more naive CD4+ T cells, fewer expanded clones and increased TCR diversity than the aged group, suggesting age selection. As age increased, observed TCR beta diversity per million T cells dropped in a roughly linear way, and a significant reduction was already evident by age roughly 40. Total diversity estimates from one million sequenced T cells were considered lower bounds and underestimates.

The rearranged segments are TRBV20-1 and TRBJ2-7; a confident D gene designation cannot be given. The clonotype was recovered from a woman aged 55-69 years in good health. Source material: blood. The CDR3 has the sequence CSASELSHEQYF. The DNA is TGCAGTGCCTCCGAGCTGTCCCACGAGCAGTACTTC.